This T cell receptor (beta chain) is from a study of cytomegalovirus exposure and HLA in healthy donors. Germline values: CDR1 MNHEY, CDR2 SMNVEV (reference sequence). The CDR3 runs 14 residues. Trimming cost V 5 bases and J 7 bases; bases outside gene matches: 9. 13 Jbeta primers and 60 Vbeta primers were used for the PCR. The method was immunoSEQ multiplex PCR; TCRdb's version includes in-frame clones alone and lacks a portion of them. The sample has 65,000 to 90,000 clones, about nine tenths seen once; the top ten hold about 2.1%. The sample taken for sequencing was PBMCs. The chain employs TRBV27 and TRBJ1-1; 8 positions match TRBD1. The TCR was taken from a woman under 40 in good health and CMV-seronegative. DNA for the CDR3: TGTGCCAGCAGTGTGACAGGGGTTCGGGGTGAAGCTTTCTTT. Translation gives CASSVTGVRGEAFF.